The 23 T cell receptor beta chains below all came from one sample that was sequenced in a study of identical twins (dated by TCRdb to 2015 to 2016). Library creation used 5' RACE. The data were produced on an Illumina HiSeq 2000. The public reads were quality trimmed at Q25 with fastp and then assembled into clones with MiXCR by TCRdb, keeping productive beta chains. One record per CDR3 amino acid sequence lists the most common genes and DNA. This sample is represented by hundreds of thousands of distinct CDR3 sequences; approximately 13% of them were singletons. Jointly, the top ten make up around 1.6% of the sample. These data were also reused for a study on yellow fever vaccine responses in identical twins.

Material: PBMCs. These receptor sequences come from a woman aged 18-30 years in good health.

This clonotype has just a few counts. The CDR3 sequence is CASSLRADQETQYF. The CDR3 DNA sequence: TGTGCCAGCAGCTTAAGAGCCGACCAAGAGACCCAGTACTTC. V gene TRBV7-9 combines with J gene TRBJ2-5; D is unclear. Deletions cut 2 bases from V and 0 bases from J, with 7 bases between. Germline assignment: CDR1 SEHNR and CDR2 FQNEAQ (reference sequence). CDR3 length: 14 amino acids.

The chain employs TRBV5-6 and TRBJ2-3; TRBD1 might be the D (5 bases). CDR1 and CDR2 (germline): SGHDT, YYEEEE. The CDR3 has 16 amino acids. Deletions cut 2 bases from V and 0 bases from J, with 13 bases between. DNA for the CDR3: TGTGCCAGCAGCTTCTTTCCTGGGGCTAGCACAGATACGCAGTATTTT. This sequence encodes CASSFFPGASTDTQYF.

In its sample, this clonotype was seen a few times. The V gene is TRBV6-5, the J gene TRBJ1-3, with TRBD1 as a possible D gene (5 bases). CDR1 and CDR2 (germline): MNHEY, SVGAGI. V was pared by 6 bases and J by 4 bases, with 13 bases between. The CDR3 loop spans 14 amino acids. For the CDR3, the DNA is TGTGCCAGCAGCCCCGTGGGGACGGGAAACACCATATATTTT. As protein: CASSPVGTGNTIYF.

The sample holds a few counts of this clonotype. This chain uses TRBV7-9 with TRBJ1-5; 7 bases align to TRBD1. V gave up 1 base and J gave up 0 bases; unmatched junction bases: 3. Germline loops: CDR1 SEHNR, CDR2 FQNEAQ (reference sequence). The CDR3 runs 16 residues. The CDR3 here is CASSLGTGVSNQPQHF. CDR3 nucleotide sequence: TGTGCCAGCAGCTTAGGGACAGGAGTTAGCAATCAGCCCCAGCATTTT.

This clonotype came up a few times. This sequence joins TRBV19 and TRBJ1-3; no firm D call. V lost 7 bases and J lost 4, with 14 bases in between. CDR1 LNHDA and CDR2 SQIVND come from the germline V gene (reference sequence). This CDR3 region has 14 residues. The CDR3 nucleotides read TGTGCCAGTAAGACCCCGGGGTTCGGAAACACCATATATTTT. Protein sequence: CASKTPGFGNTIYF.

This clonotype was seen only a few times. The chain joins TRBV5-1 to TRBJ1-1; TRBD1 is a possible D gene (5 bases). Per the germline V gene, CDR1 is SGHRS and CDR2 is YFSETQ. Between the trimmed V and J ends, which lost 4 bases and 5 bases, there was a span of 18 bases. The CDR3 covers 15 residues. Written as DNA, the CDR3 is TGCGCCAGCAGCCTTCGCACCGGGACGGGGACTGAAGCTTTCTTT. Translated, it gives CASSLRTGTGTEAFF.

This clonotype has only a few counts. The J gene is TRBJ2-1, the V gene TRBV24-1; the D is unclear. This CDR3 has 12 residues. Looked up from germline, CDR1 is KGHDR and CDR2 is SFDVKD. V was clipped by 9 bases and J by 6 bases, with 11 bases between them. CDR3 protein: CATGQSLNEQFF. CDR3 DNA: TGTGCCACCGGGCAGTCACTCAATGAGCAGTTCTTC.

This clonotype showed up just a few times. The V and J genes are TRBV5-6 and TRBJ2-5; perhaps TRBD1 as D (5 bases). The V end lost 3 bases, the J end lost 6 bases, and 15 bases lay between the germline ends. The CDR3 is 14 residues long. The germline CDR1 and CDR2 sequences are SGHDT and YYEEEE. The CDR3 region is CASSSPVGAKTQYF. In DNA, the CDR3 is TGTGCCAGCAGCTCACCTGTAGGGGCCAAGACCCAGTACTTC.

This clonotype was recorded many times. The CDR3 nucleotides read TGCAGTGCCCCGGGGACGGGGAACACTGAAGCTTTCTTT. It is translated as CSAPGTGNTEAFF. The V gene is TRBV20-1, the J gene TRBJ1-1; D perhaps matches TRBD1 (5 bases). There are 13 residues in the CDR3. V lost 6 bases and J lost 1, with 12 bases in between. Germline V CDR1 and CDR2: DFQATT, SNEGSKA (reference sequence).

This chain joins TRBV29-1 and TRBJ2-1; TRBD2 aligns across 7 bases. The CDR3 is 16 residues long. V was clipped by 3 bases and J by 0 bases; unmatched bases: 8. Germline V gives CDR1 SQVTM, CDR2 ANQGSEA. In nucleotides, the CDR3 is TGCAGCGTTGATGGGGGGGACTTGAGCTCCTACAATGAGCAGTTCTTC. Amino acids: CSVDGGDLSSYNEQFF.

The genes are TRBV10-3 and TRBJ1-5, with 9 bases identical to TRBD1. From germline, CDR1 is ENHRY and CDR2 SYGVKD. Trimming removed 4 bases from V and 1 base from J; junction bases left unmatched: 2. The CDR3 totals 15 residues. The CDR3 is CAISGGQGSNQPQHF. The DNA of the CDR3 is TGTGCCATCAGTGGGGGACAGGGCAGCAATCAGCCCCAGCATTTT.

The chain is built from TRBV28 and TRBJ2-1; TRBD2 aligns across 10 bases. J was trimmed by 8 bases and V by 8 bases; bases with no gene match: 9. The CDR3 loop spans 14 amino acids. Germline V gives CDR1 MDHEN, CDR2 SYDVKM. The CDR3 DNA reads TGTGCCAGCCGAAGCGGGGGGGGAATCTATGAGCAGTTCTTC. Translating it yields CASRSGGGIYEQFF.

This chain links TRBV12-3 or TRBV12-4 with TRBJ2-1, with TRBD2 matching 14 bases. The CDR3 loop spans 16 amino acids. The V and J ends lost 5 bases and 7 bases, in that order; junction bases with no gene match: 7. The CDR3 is CASSQGTSGSINEQFF. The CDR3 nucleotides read TGTGCCAGCAGTCAGGGGACTAGCGGGAGTATAAATGAGCAGTTCTTC.

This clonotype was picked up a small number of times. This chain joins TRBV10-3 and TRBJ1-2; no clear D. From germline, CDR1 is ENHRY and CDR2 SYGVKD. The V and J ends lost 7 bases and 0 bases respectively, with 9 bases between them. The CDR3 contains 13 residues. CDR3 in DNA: TGTGCCATCACTAAGGCTACTAACTATGGCTACACCTTC. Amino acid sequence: CAITKATNYGYTF.

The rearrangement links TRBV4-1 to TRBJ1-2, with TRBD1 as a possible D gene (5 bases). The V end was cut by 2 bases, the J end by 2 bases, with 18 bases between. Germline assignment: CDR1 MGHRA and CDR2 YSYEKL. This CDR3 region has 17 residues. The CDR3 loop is CASSQLPGAGPNYGYTF. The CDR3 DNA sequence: TGCGCCAGCAGCCAACTCCCCGGGGCCGGGCCCAACTATGGCTACACCTTC.

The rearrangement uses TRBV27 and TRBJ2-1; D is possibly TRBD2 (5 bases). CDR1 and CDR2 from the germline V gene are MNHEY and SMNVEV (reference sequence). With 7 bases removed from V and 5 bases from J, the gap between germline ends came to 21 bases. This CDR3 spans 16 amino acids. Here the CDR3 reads CASTSERLRTHNEQFF. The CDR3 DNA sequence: TGTGCCAGCACTTCGGAGCGGCTCCGCACCCACAATGAGCAGTTCTTC.

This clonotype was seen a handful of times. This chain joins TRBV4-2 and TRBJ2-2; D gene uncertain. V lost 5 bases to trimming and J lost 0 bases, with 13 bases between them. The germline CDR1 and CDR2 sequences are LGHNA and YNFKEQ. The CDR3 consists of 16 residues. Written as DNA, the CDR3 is TGTGCCAGCAGCTCAAGCGCCTTCGCGAACACCGGGGAGCTGTTTTTT. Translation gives CASSSSAFANTGELFF.

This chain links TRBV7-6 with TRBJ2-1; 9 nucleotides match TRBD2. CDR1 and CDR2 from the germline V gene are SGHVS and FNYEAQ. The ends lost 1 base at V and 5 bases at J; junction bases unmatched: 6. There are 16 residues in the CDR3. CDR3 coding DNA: TGTGCCAGCAGCTTAGTTCGCCTAGCGGGGAACAATGAGCAGTTCTTC. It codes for CASSLVRLAGNNEQFF.

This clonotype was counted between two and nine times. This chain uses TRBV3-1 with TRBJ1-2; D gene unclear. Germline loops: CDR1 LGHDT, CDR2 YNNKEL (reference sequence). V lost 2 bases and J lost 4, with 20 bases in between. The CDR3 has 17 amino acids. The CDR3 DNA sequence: TGTGCCAGCAGCCAAAAGGTAGGCCTTCGACACCGCTATGGCTACACCTTC. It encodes CASSQKVGLRHRYGYTF.

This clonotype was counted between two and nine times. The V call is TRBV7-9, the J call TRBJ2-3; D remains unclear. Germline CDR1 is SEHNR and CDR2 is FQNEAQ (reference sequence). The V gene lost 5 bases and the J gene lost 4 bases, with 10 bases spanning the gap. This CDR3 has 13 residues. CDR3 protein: CASSPLGSDTQYF. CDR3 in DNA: TGTGCCAGCAGCCCATTGGGGTCAGATACGCAGTATTTT.

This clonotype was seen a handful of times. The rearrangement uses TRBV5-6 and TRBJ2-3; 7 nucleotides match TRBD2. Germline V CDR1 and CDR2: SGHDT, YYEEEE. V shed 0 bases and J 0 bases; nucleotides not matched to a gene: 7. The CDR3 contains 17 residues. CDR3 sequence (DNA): TGTGCCAGCAGCTTGGACGGGGGGAGACTTAGCACAGATACGCAGTATTTT. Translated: CASSLDGGRLSTDTQYF.

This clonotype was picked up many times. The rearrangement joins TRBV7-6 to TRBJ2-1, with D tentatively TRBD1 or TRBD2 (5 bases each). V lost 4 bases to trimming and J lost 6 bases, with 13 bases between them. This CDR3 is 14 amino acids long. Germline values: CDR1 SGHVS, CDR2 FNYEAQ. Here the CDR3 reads CASSSGRLSNEQFF. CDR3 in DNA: TGTGCCAGCAGCTCGGGACGCCTTTCCAATGAGCAGTTCTTC.

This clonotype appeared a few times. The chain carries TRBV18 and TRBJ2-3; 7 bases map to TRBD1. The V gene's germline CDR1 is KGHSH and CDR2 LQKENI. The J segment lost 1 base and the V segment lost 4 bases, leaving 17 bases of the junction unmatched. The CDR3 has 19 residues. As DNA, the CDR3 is TGTGCCAGCTCACGACGGCCGGGACAGTTGAATAGCGGCACAGATACGCAGTATTTT. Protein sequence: CASSRRPGQLNSGTDTQYF.